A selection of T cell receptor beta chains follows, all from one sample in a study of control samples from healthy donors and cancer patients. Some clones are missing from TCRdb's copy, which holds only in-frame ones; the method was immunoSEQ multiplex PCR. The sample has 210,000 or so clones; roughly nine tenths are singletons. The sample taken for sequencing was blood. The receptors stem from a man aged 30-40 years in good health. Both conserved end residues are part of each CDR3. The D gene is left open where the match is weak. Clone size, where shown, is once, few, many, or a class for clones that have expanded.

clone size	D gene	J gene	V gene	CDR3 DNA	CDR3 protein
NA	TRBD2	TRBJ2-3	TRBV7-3	TGTGCCAGCAGCCCCGGACTAGCGGGGGGGGGAGATACGCAGTATTTT	CASSPGLAGGGDTQYF
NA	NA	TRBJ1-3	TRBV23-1	TGCGCCAGCTGGCGGAAAGGGATTTCTGCCACTGGAAACACCATATATTTT	CASWRKGISATGNTIYF
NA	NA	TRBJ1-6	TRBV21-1	TGTGCCAGCAGCTTAGGGACAGGGGGCGGGCATTCACCCCTCCACTTT	CASSLGTGGGHSPLHF
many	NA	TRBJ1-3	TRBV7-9	TGTGCCAGCAGCCTGGGCTCTGGAAACACCATATATTTT	CASSLGSGNTIYF
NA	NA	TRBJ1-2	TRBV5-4	TGTGCCAGCAATGAGGGGGATGGCTACACCTTC	CASNEGDGYTF
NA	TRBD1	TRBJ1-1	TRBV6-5	TGTGCCAGCAGCGTGACAGGGGGGACTGAAGCTTTCTTT	CASSVTGGTEAFF
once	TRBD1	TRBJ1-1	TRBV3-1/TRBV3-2	TGTGCCAGCAGCCAAGCCGGGACAGGGTACACTGAAGCTTTCTTT	CASSQAGTGYTEAFF
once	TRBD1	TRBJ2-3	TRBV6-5	TGTGCCAGCAGGAAATCCAGGGGGAGAAGGGATACGCAGTATTTT	CASRKSRGRRDTQYF
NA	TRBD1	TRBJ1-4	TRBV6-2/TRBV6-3	TGTGCCAGCAGTCCCGACAGGGGGCATAATTTGGAAAAACTGTTTTTT	CASSPDRGHNLEKLFF
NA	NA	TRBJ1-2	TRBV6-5	TGTGCCAGCCAACCAGACAGCCTCCGTGGCTACACCTTC	CASQPDSLRGYTF
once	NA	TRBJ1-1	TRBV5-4	TGTGCCAGCAGACCGGGGCAAAGGATGAACACTGAAGCTTTCTTT	CASRPGQRMNTEAFF
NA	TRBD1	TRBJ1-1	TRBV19	TGTGCCAGTAGTACCGCTACGACAGGGCGAACTGAAGCTTTCTTT	CASSTATTGRTEAFF
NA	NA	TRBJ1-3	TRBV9	TGTGCCAGCAGCCCTGGCCAATTCTCTGGAAACACCATATATTTT	CASSPGQFSGNTIYF
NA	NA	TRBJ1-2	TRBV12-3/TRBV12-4	TGTGCCAGCAGTTTTTCACACGGGGGCTACACCTTC	CASSFSHGGYTF
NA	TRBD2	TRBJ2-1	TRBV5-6	TGTGCCAGCAGCTCCCATCGGGGGGGCATATGGAATGAGCAGTTCTTC	CASSSHRGGIWNEQFF
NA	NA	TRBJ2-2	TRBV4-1	TGCGCCAGCAGCTCCAAGGACACCGGGGAGCTGTTTTTT	CASSSKDTGELFF
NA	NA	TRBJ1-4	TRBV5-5	TGTGCCAGCAGCATAAATCCCAGGGCAACTAATGAAAAACTGTTTTTT	CASSINPRATNEKLFF
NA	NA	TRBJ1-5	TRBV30	TGTGCCTGGAACGAAGGGTTGCGCAATCAGCCCCAGCATTTT	CAWNEGLRNQPQHF
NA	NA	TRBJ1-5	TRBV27	TGTGCCAGCAGTCCACAGAAACAGGGTCTCGGTCGTTATAGCAATCAGCCCCAGCATTTT	CASSPQKQGLGRYSNQPQHF
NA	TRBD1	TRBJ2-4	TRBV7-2	TGTGCCAGCAGCATGGGACAGGGACCTGGAAACATTCAGTACTTC	CASSMGQGPGNIQYF
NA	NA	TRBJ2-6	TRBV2	TGTGCCAGCACCCAATTTCGGGCTCGAGGGGCCAACGTCCTGACTTTC	CASTQFRARGANVLTF
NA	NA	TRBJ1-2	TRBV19	TGTGCCAGTAGTCCGGGTAGGGCTGGCTACACCTTC	CASSPGRAGYTF
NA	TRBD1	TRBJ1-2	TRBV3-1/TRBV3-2	TGTGCCAGCAGCCAAGATCTCGGACAGGGCCGTGGCTACACCTTC	CASSQDLGQGRGYTF
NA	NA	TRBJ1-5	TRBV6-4	TGTGCCAGCAGAAAGACGGAGAGGCCTAGCAATCAGCCCCAGCATTTT	CASRKTERPSNQPQHF
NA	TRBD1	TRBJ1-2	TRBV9	TGTGCCAGCAGCCTTCAGGGGGGGCCTACTTATGGCTACACCTTC	CASSLQGGPTYGYTF
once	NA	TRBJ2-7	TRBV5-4	TGTGCCAGCAGCTTGACCCAGGGTGCTTTCTCCTACGAGCAGTACTTC	CASSLTQGAFSYEQYF
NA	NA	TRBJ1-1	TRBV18	TGTGCCAGCTCACTAGGACGGAACACTGAAGCTTTCTTT	CASSLGRNTEAFF
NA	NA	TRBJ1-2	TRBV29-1	TGCAGCGTCGACCTGGGGGGAGGGCTTGACGGCTACACCTTC	CSVDLGGGLDGYTF
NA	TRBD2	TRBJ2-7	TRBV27	TGTGCCAGCAGTTTACTAGCGGGGGCCTCGAGAGGGGAGCAGTACTTC	CASSLLAGASRGEQYF
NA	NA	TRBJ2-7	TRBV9	TGTGCCAGCAGCTCCGAAGCACAGGAAGCCTACGAGCAGTACTTC	CASSSEAQEAYEQYF
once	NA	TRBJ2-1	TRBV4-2	TGTGCCAGCAGCCAAGATCTTGCGGGACCATACAATGAGCAGTTCTTC	CASSQDLAGPYNEQFF
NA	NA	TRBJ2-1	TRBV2	TGTGCCAGCAGTGATGGGGCGGGATCCTACAATGAGCAGTTCTTC	CASSDGAGSYNEQFF
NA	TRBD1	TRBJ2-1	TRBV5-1	TGCGCCAGCAGCCAATGGACAGGGCTAAACAATGAGCAGTTCTTC	CASSQWTGLNNEQFF
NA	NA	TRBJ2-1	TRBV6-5	TGTGCCAGCAGTTTGCGACCCTCAGCATACAATGAGCAGTTCTTC	CASSLRPSAYNEQFF
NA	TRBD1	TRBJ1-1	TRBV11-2	TGTGCCAGCTTTTCCTTTGGACAGGGGGCGAACACTGAAGCTTTCTTT	CASFSFGQGANTEAFF
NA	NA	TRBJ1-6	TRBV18	TGTGCCAGCTCACCACCCGGGGGGACGAATTCACCCCTCCACTTT	CASSPPGGTNSPLHF
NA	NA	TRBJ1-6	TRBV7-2	TGTGCCAGCAGCTTAGGCCAAGTCAGTCTAGATTCACCCCTCCACTTT	CASSLGQVSLDSPLHF
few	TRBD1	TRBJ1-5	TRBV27	TGTGCCAGCTCCACAGGGGGCTGGAATCAGCCCCAGCATTTT	CASSTGGWNQPQHF
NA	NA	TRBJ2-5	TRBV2	TGTGCCAGCAGTGAAGCGCGAGGGTCTGAGACCCAGTACTTC	CASSEARGSETQYF
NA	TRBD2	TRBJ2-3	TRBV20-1	TGCAGTGCTAGTACTCTTCTAGCGGGGGGGTTAGATACGCAGTATTTT	CSASTLLAGGLDTQYF
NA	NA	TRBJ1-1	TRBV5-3	TGTGCCAGAAGCCCCCAGCGGGACCCCGCAGCTTTCTTT	CARSPQRDPAAFF
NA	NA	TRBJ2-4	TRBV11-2	TGTGCCAGCCGTCCCCTGGCCAAAAACATTCAGTACTTC	CASRPLAKNIQYF
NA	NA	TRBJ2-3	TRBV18	TGTGCCAGCTCACCGGCAGATACGCAGTATTTT	CASSPADTQYF
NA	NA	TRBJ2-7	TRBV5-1	TGCGCCAGCAGAAGGTGGGGGACCTACGAGCAGTACTTC	CASRRWGTYEQYF
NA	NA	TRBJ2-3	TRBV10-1	TGCGCCAGCAGTGGGGGCAGCTCTAGCACAGATACGCAGTATTTT	CASSGGSSSTDTQYF
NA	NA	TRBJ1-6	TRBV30	TGTGCCTGGAGTGTACTGTTACAGAGCTCCTATAATTCACCCCTCCACTTT	CAWSVLLQSSYNSPLHF
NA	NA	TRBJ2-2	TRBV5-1	TGCGCCAGCAGCTTGGTAGGGCAGATGAACACCGGGGAGCTGTTTTTT	CASSLVGQMNTGELFF
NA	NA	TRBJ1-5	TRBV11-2	TGTGCCAGCAGCAAAAACGCGGGGCAGCCCCAGCATTTT	CASSKNAGQPQHF
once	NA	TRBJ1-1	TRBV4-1	TGCGCCAGCAGCCAAGATAACTCGGCGGGAAACACTGAAGCTTTCTTT	CASSQDNSAGNTEAFF
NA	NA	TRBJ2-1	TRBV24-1	TGTGCCACCAGTGACCTAGGTGAGCAGTTCTTC	CATSDLGEQFF
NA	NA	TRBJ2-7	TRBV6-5	TGTGCCAGCAGTCCATTCAGGGGTCGCGAGCAGTACTTC	CASSPFRGREQYF
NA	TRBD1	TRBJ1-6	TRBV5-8	TGTGCCAGCAGCCGCGGGACAGTGAATAATTCACCCCTCCACTTT	CASSRGTVNNSPLHF